This entry is about one T cell receptor beta chain. The junction differs from germline at one of its ends, possibly a read error. This sample was taken from a study of T-cell memory formation after mild COVID-19. Study-wide background: Largely, TCR clusters stayed within a single donor.

5'RACE primed at constant segments yielded TCR alpha and TCR beta cDNA libraries bearing sample barcodes and UMIs. TCRdb reprocessed the 5' RACE reads via MiXCR and lists one record per CDR3 protein. This table has around 200,000 distinct CDR3 sequences, about 27% appearing once. The germline gives CDR1 SQVTM, CDR2 ANQGSEA. The CDR3 is 12 amino acids. The sequenced sample consisted of PBMCs or a T cell subset sorted from them (not recorded which). The chain combines TRBV29-1 with TRBJ2-1; the match to TRBD2 covers 7 bases. This sequence was found in an adult woman who had mild COVID-19 (a few samples of this study predate the infection). Cell type and time point are not known. The CDR3 is CSVEDAGLLQFF. CDR3 bases: TGCAGCGTCGAAGATGCGGGACTACTGCAGTTCTTC.